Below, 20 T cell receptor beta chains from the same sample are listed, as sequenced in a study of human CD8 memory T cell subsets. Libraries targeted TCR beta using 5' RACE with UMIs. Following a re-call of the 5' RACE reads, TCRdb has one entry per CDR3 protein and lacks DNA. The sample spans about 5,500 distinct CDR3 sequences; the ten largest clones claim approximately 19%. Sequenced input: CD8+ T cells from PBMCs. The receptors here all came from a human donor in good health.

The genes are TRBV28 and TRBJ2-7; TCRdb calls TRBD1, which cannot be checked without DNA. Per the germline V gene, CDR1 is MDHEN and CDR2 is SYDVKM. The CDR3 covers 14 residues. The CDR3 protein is CASSLRGGDYEQYF. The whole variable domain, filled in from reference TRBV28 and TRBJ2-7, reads DVKVTQSSRYLVKRTGEKVFLECVQDMDHENMFWYRQDPGLGLRLIYFSYDVKMKEKGDIPEGYSVSREKKERFSLILESASTNQTSMYLCASSLRGGDYEQYFGPGTRLTVT.

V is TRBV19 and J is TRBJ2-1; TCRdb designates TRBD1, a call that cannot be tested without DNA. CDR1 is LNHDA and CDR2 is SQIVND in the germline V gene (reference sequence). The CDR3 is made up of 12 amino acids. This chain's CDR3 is CASSLAGPEQFF.

CDR3 sequence reads: CASSHVVGALPKNIQYF. The J gene is TRBJ2-4, the V gene TRBV6-6; no DNA is available, so the TRBD2 call from TCRdb remains unchecked. Germline V lookup: CDR1 MNHNY, CDR2 SVGAGI (reference sequence). This CDR3 region has 17 residues.

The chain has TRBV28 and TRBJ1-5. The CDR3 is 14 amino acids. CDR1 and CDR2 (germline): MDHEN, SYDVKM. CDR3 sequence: CASSFMVSNQPQHF. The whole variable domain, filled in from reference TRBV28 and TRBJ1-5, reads DVKVTQSSRYLVKRTGEKVFLECVQDMDHENMFWYRQDPGLGLRLIYFSYDVKMKEKGDIPEGYSVSREKKERFSLILESASTNQTSMYLCASSFMVSNQPQHFGDGTRLSIL.

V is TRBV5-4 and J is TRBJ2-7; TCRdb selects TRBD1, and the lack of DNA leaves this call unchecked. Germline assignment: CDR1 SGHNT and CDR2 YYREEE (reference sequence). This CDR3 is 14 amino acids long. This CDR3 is CASSPRTGGYEQYF.

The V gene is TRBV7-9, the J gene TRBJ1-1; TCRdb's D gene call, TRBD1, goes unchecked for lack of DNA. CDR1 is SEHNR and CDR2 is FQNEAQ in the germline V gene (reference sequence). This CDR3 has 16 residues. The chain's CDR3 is CASSLTSGGPNTEAFF.

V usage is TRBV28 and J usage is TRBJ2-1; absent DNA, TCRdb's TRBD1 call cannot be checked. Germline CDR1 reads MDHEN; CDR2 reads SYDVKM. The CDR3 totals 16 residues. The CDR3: CASSSSPGRSYNEQFF.

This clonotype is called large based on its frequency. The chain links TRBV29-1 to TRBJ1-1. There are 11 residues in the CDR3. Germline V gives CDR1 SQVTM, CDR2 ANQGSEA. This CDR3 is CSPEENTEAFF. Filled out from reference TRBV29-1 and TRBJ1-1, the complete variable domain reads SAVISQKPSRDICQRGTSLTIQCQVDSQVTMMFWYRQQPGQSLTLIATANQGSEATYESGFVIDKFPISRPNLTFSTLTVSNMSPEDSSIYLCSPEENTEAFFGQGTRLTVV.

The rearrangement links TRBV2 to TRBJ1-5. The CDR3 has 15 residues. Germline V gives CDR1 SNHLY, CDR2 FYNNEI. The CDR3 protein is CASSSFGGGNQPQHF.

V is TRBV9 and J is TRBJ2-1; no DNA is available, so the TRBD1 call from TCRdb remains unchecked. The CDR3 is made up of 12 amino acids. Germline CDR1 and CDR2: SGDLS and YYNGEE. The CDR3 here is CASSGRGSEQFF.

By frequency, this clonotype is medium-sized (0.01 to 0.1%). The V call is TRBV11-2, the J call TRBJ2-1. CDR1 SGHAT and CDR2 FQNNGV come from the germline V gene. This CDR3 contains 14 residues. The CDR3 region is CASSSGQLDNEQFF.

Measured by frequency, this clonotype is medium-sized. CDR3 region: CSARDEGQSISGNTIYF. This chain uses TRBV20-1 with TRBJ1-3; the D call from TCRdb, TRBD1, cannot be confirmed without DNA. CDR3 length: 17 amino acids. Germline V gene data show CDR1 as DFQATT and CDR2 as SNEGSKA (reference sequence).

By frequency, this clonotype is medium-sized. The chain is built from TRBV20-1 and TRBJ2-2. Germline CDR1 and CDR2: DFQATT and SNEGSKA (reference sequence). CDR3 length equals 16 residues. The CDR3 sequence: CSARFTSGTNTGELFF.

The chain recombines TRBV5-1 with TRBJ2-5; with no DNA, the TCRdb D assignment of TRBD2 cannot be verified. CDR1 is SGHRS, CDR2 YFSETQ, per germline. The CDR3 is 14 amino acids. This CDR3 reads CASSLEQTLGTQYF.

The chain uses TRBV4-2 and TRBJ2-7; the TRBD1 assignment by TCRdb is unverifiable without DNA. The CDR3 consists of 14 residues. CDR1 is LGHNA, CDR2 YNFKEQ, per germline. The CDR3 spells CASSQEGANYEQYF.

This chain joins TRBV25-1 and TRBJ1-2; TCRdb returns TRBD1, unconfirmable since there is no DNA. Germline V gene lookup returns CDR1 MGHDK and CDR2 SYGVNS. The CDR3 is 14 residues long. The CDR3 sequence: CASSELGGADGYTF.

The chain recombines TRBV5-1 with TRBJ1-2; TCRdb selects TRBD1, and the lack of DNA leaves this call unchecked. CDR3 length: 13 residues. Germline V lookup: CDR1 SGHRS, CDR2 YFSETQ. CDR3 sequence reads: CASSPYRAEGYTF.

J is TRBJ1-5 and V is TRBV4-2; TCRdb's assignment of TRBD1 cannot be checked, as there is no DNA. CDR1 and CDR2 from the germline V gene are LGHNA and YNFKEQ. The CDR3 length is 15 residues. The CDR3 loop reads CASRNSDDSNQPQHF.

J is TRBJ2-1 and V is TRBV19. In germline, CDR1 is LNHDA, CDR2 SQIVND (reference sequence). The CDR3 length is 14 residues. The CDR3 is CASSIETGHNEQFF.

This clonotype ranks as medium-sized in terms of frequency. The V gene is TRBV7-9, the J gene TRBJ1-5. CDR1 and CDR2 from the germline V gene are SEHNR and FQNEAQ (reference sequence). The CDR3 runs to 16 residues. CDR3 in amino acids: CASSRAEGIGNQPQHF. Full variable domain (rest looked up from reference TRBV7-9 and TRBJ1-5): DTGVSQNPRHKITKRGQNVTFRCDPISEHNRLYWYRQTLGQGPEFLTYFQNEAQLEKSRLLSDRFSAERPKGSFSTLEIQRTEQGDSAMYLCASSRAEGIGNQPQHFGDGTRLSIL.